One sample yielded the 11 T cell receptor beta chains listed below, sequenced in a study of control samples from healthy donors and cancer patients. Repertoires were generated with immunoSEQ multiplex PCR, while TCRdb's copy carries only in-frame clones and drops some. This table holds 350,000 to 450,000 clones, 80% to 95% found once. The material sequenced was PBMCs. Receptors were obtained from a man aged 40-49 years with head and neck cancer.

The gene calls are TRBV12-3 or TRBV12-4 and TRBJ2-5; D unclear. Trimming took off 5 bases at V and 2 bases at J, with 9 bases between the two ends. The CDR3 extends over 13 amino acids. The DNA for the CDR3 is TGTGCCAGCAGTCCGCCACGGCAAGAGACCCAGTACTTC. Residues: CASSPPRQETQYF.

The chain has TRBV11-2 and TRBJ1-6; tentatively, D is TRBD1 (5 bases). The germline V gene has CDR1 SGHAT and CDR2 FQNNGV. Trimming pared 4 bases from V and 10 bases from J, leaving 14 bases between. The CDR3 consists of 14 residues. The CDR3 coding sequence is TGTGCCAGCAGCTCCGGATTTCAGGGCTCACCCCTCCACTTT. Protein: CASSSGFQGSPLHF.

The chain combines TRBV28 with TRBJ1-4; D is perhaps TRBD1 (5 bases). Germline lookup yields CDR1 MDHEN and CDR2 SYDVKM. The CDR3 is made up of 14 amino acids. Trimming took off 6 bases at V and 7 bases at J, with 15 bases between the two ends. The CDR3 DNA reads TGTGCCAGCAGCTCGGGACGGCGGGGTGAAAAACTGTTTTTT. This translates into CASSSGRRGEKLFF.

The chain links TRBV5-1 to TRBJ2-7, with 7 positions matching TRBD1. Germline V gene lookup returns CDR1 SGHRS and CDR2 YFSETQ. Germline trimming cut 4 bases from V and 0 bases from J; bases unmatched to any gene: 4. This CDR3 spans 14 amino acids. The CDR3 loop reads CASSPGTASYEQYF. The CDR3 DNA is TGCGCCAGCAGCCCCGGGACAGCCTCCTACGAGCAGTACTTC.

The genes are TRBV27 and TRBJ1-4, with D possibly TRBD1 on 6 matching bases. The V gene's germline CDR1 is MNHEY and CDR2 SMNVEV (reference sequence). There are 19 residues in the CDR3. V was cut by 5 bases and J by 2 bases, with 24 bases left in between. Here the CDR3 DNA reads TGTGCCAGCAGTCTGACAAGGTCGGGGGGGCGCGGGACTAATGAAAAACTGTTTTTT. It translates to CASSLTRSGGRGTNEKLFF.

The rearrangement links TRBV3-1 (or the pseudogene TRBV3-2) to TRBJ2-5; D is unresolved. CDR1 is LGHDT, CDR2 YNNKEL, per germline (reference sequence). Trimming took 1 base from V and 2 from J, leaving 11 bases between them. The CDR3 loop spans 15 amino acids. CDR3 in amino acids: CASSQGSVMQETQYF. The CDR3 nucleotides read TGTGCCAGCAGCCAAGGGTCGGTGATGCAAGAGACCCAGTACTTC.

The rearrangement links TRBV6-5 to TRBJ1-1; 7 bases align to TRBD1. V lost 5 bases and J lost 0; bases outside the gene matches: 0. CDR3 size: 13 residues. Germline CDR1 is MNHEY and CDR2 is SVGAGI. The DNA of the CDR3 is TGTGCCAGCAGTACAGGGGTGAACACTGAAGCTTTCTTT. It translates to CASSTGVNTEAFF.

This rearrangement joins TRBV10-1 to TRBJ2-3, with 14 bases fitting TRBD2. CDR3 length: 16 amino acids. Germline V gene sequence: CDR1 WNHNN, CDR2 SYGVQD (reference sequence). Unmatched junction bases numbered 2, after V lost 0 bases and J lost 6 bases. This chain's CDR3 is CASSESTSGGADTQYF. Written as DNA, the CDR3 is TGCGCCAGCAGTGAGTCGACTAGCGGGGGGGCCGATACGCAGTATTTT.

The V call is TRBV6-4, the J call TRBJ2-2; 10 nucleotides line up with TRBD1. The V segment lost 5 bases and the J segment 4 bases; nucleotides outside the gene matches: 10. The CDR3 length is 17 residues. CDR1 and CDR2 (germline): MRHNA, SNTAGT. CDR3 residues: CASSSYGTGDFTGELFF. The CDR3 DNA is TGTGCCAGCAGTTCATATGGGACAGGGGACTTCACCGGGGAGCTGTTTTTT.

This CDR3 reads CASSLDGGRSGNTIYF. In DNA, the CDR3 is TGTGCCAGCAGCTTAGACGGCGGACGCTCTGGAAACACCATATATTTT. This chain connects TRBV7-9 to TRBJ1-3; no clear D gene. Germline V gene data show CDR1 as SEHNR and CDR2 as FQNEAQ (reference sequence). This CDR3 contains 16 residues. Trimming took off 1 base at V and 0 bases at J, with 10 bases between the two ends.

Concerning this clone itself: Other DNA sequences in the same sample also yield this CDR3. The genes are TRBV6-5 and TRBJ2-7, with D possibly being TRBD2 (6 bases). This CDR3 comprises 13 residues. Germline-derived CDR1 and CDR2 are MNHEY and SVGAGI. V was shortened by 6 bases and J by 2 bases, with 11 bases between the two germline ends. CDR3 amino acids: CASRLTGAYEQYF. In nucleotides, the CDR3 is TGTGCCAGCAGACTGACGGGGGCCTACGAGCAGTACTTC.